This T cell receptor beta chain was sequenced during a study of post-analysis software for immune sequencing data. The study's findings and limits: Five or six TRBV segments were more frequent in patients than controls; TRBV5-6, TRBV5-1 and TRBV20-1 belonged to this group.

The sample holds a few counts of this clonotype. Its antigen remains unidentified. Trimming shortened V by 7 bases and J by 2 bases, and 15 bases separated the two germline ends. Per the germline V gene, CDR1 is MNHNY and CDR2 is SVGAGI (reference sequence). The CDR3 length is 15 residues. Prepared TCR beta cDNA libraries contained unique molecular identifiers. Using its own MiXCR run on the PCR reads, TCRdb lists one record per CDR3 protein. In the table there are hundreds of thousands of distinct CDR3 sequences, approximately 60% of which are singletons. The source of this sequence is a girl aged 2 to 9 with multiple sclerosis. The chain links TRBV6-6 to TRBJ2-1; D is possibly TRBD2 (5 bases). The sequenced sample was blood. CDR3 residues: CASTEVGEPYNEQFF. CDR3 DNA sequence: TGTGCCAGCACGGAGGTTGGTGAACCCTACAATGAGCAGTTCTTC.